The subject of this entry is one T cell receptor (beta chain). Its cognate antigen has yet to be identified. No base quality values were provided; no much bigger clone lies one nucleotide off. Per the germline V gene, SGHDN is the CDR1 and FVKESK is the CDR2. CDR3 length: 15 amino acids, cysteine to phenylalanine. This entry keeps only the CDR3 DNA: 45 bases, framed from base 1. V is cut back by 1 base and J by 5 bases, with 3 bases in the junction unmatched. TCRbeta CDR3 regions were amplified from genomic DNA using the immunoSEQ Assay, a bias-controlled multiplex PCR. For the original study's pipeline: The number of nucleated cells in each sample was estimated from the amplification of reference gene primers within the assay. Sequence reads were collapsed and filtered to measure the absolute abundance of every unique TCRbeta CDR3 rearrangement. For each sample, productive Simpson clonality was calculated as the square root of Simpson's diversity index over productive rearrangements. Entries here come from immuneACCESS through TCRdb and include only in-frame sequences with V and J called. Some clones fail to appear in such tables; in the studies checked, an unresolved V gene covers under half of the shortfall, and the cause of the remainder is unknown. The DNA was the basis for D and trimming; V, J and clone size are from that table. The sample table lists roughly 230,000 clones, about 80% of them with a count of one. The biggest ten clones account for under 5% of the sample.

These data belong to a study of blood T cell repertoires in COVID-19 (dated by TCRdb to about 2020). The study in broad terms: Collaborator samples came from the United States, Italy and Spain and covered acute and convalescent phases of COVID-19. The prospective study material was composed of cDNA or gDNA derived from T cells, B-cell-depleted T cells, or PBMCs. The dataset comprised deeply sampled blood TCRbeta repertoires from subjects exposed to, actively infected with, or recovered from COVID-19. The repertoires were released in a freely available public database intended as a resource for research on the immune response to SARS-CoV-2. Samples were obtained from the ongoing ImmuneRACE study (first 160 participants) and from about 1,300 subjects provided by 6 global collaborators. The sample metadata nearly always contained a de-identified subject ID, COVID-19 status, age in years and sex. Where available, HLA class I and class II types were obtained from metadata supplied by the sample provider rather than from assay-based typing.

Whole blood was collected in K2EDTA tubes by collaborating institutions according to the institutions' own protocols. For TCRbeta analysis, collaborators shipped samples in one of three forms: frozen whole blood, isolated PBMCs, or DNA extracted from either of those sample types. Beyond this particular receptor, the publication reports: Clinical and demographic metadata were provided uncurated, with the amount varying by source and participant.

This TCR came from a man between 50 and 59 years old with active or convalescent COVID-19. The sample consisted of peripheral blood. The chain is assembled from TRBV14 and TRBJ2-1; 9 nucleotides in the junction match TRBD1. At the DNA level, the sequence is TGTGCCAGCAGCCAAGGGACAGGGGTCCACAATGAGCAGTTCTTC. This translates into CASSQGTGVHNEQFF. The entire variable domain, with the stretches around the CDR3 drawn from the reference TRBV14 and TRBJ2-1 proteins, is EAGVTQFPSHSVIEKGQTVTLRCDPISGHDNLYWYRRVMGKEIKFLLHFVKESKQDESGMPNNRFLAERTGGTYSTLKVQPAELEDSGVYFCASSQGTGVHNEQFFGPGTRLTVL.